The present entry profiles one T cell receptor (beta chain) with its context. This entry belongs to a study of CD8+ T cells in alopecia areata. The sequencing template was cDNA reverse transcribed from extracted RNA. Data came from immunoSEQ multiplex PCR; TCRdb stores just in-frame clones and leaves some out. The top ten clones hold 1.6% of a sample with about 220,000 clones, 50% to 60% of them seen once. Described treatment: oral pan-JAK inhibitor, 5-10 mg twice daily. V gave up 3 bases and J gave up 0 bases, with 15 bases separating them. The germline CDR1 and CDR2 sequences are MGHDK and SYGVNS. The CDR3 has 18 amino acids.

The TCR comes from a human donor with alopecia areata. The sequenced sample was CD4+ T cells sorted from blood, obtained at week 4, from a patient treated with tofacitinib. V is TRBV25-1 and J is TRBJ1-6; D is unclear. The CDR3 loop reads CASSEKGGRLSYNSPLHF. As DNA, the CDR3 is TGTGCCAGCAGTGAGAAAGGCGGCAGGCTCTCCTATAATTCACCCCTCCACTTT.